Below, 5 T cell receptor beta chains from the same sample are listed, as sequenced in a study of blood T cell repertoires in COVID-19. Using immunoSEQ multiplex PCR, the repertoire was profiled, and TCRdb retains in-frame clones only, with some absent. The repertoire holds 190,000 or so clones, with 90% as singletons. The source material was peripheral blood. These receptors originate from a man aged 45 to 65 with acute or convalescent COVID-19.

This chain uses TRBV29-1 with TRBJ2-3; 11 nucleotides agree with TRBD2. The germline CDR1 and CDR2 sequences are SQVTM and ANQGSEA. The CDR3 length is 14 residues. The trim removed 3 bases at V and 8 bases at J, leaving 7 bases unmatched. DNA of the CDR3: TGCAGCGTTGAGGGTGAGACTAGCGGGACTACGCAGTATTTT. As protein: CSVEGETSGTTQYF.

The chain employs TRBV27 and TRBJ2-7, with 8 nucleotides matching TRBD2. The CDR3 has 15 amino acids. From germline, CDR1 is MNHEY and CDR2 SMNVEV (reference sequence). The V gene end was trimmed by 2 bases and the J gene end by 2 bases; junction bases not matched to a gene: 5. The CDR3 nucleotides are TGTGCCAGCAGTTTAGAACTAGCGGACCCCTACGAGCAGTACTTC. This gives the protein CASSLELADPYEQYF.

The chain is built from TRBV6-5 and TRBJ1-6, with 7 bases lining up with TRBD1. The length of the CDR3 is 14 residues. Germline lookup yields CDR1 MNHEY and CDR2 SVGAGI. The V gene end was trimmed by 6 bases and the J gene end by 5 bases; junction bases not matched to a gene: 4. The CDR3 bases are TGTGCCAGCAGGGAGACAGGGCATAATTCACCCCTCCACTTT. Amino acids: CASRETGHNSPLHF.

The CDR3 DNA reads as TGTGCCAGCAGCGTAGATTCCGGCGCGGGGACAGGGGATCCTGGAAACACCATATATTTT. It translates to CASSVDSGAGTGDPGNTIYF. V usage is TRBV9 and J usage is TRBJ1-3, with 10 bases identical to TRBD1. Per germline, CDR1 SGDLS and CDR2 YYNGEE. CDR3 size: 20 residues. Trimming cost V 0 bases and J 2 bases; bases outside gene matches: 14. The variable domain in full, with the rest retrieved from reference TRBV9 and TRBJ1-3, is DSGVTQTPKHLITATGQRVTLRCSPRSGDLSVYWYQQSLDQGLQFLIQYYNGEERAKGNILERFSAQQFPDLHSELNLSSLELGDSALYFCASSVDSGAGTGDPGNTIYFGEGSWLTVV.

The chain links TRBV7-9 to TRBJ1-5, with D maybe TRBD1 (5 bases). Germline V gene data show CDR1 as SEHNR and CDR2 as FQNEAQ (reference sequence). The germline V and J ends were trimmed by 5 bases and 7 bases, with 9 bases remaining between them. The CDR3 totals 12 residues. CDR3 loop: CASSNRQQPQHF. CDR3 nucleotide sequence: TGTGCCAGCAGCAACCGACAGCAGCCCCAGCATTTT.